Listed below are T cell receptor beta chains from one sample, sequenced in a study of OX40 agonist ivuxolimab in advanced cancers. Sequencing was performed with immunoSEQ multiplex PCR; in TCRdb, only in-frame clones are kept and a portion is missing. Among around 92,000 clones listed, 85% to 95% were seen once. Material: CD4+ or CD8+ T cells sorted from blood, obtained in a trial of the OX40 agonist ivuxolimab. Every receptor here comes from an adult with an advanced solid tumor such as melanoma, head and neck, liver or kidney cancer. Each CDR3 is given with its conserved first and last residue. A D gene is named only where the DNA matches it firmly.

d_gene | j_gene | v_gene | CDR3aa | CDR3nt
. | TRBJ2-1 | TRBV7-3 | CASSSGWNNEQFF | TGTGCCAGCAGCTCGGGATGGAACAATGAGCAGTTCTTC
. | TRBJ2-3 | TRBV4-2 | CASSQEPTDTQYF | TGTGCCAGCAGCCAAGAGCCCACAGATACGCAGTATTTT
. | TRBJ1-2 | TRBV28 | CASSFGGVKINYGYTF | TGTGCCAGCAGTTTTGGGGGCGTCAAGATCAACTATGGCTACACCTTC
. | TRBJ2-4 | TRBV28 | CASSNREVGWGKNIQYF | TGTGCCAGCAGTAATCGAGAGGTCGGGTGGGGCAAAAACATTCAGTACTTC
. | TRBJ2-6 | TRBV5-1 | CASSSGANVLTF | TGCGCCAGCAGCTCTGGGGCCAACGTCCTGACTTTC
. | TRBJ2-1 | TRBV7-2 | CASSLSTGSYNEQFF | TGTGCCAGCAGCCTAAGCACTGGCTCCTACAATGAGCAGTTCTTC
. | TRBJ2-1 | TRBV5-4 | CASSGTFYNEQFF | TGTGCCAGCAGTGGGACATTCTACAATGAGCAGTTCTTC
. | TRBJ2-4 | TRBV7-2 | CASSSQSNIQYF | TGTGCCAGCAGCTCTCAGTCTAACATTCAGTACTTC
TRBD1 | TRBJ1-5 | TRBV28 | CASVGTGGFYQPQHF | TGTGCCAGCGTAGGGACAGGGGGTTTTTATCAGCCCCAGCATTTT
. | TRBJ1-5 | TRBV28 | CASSLTYAVGQPQHF | TGTGCCAGCAGTTTGACGTACGCCGTCGGACAGCCCCAGCATTTT
. | TRBJ1-1 | TRBV5-1 | CASSLGAGNTEAFF | TGCGCCAGCAGCTTGGGAGCCGGGAACACTGAAGCTTTCTTT
. | TRBJ1-5 | TRBV6-1 | CASSEAAQPQHF | TGTGCCAGCAGTGAAGCTGCTCAGCCCCAGCATTTT
. | TRBJ1-2 | TRBV7-2 | CASSLTQDRYGYTF | TGTGCCAGCAGCTTGACACAGGACCGCTATGGCTACACCTTC
. | TRBJ1-5 | TRBV7-8 | CASSPAGPHNPSPQHF | TGTGCCAGCAGTCCAGCCGGGCCCCATAACCCATCGCCCCAGCATTTT
. | TRBJ1-4 | TRBV28 | CASRWGRGEKLFF | TGTGCCAGCAGGTGGGGGAGGGGTGAAAAACTGTTTTTT
. | TRBJ2-1 | TRBV11-3 | CASSSQSGYNEQFF | TGTGCCAGCAGCTCACAATCAGGGTACAATGAGCAGTTCTTC
. | TRBJ1-1 | TRBV28 | CASTKQGIGAFF | TGTGCCAGCACCAAACAGGGTATTGGGGCTTTCTTT
TRBD2 | TRBJ2-1 | TRBV10-3 | CAISESTSGGDEQFF | TGTGCCATCAGTGAGTCGACTAGCGGGGGGGATGAGCAGTTCTTC
TRBD1 | TRBJ2-1 | TRBV5-6 | CASSLDLGTGSYNEQFF | TGTGCCAGCAGCTTGGATCTAGGGACAGGGTCTTACAATGAGCAGTTCTTC
TRBD1 | TRBJ1-4 | TRBV27 | CASSLPLTGGCEKLFF | TGTGCCAGCAGTCTCCCGCTGACAGGGGGCTGTGAAAAACTGTTTTTT
TRBD1 | TRBJ2-7 | TRBV7-2 | CASSLGQGSYYEQYF | TGTGCCAGCAGCTTAGGACAGGGGAGTTACTACGAGCAGTACTTC
. | TRBJ1-1 | TRBV5-1 | CASSLGMNTEAFF | TGCGCCAGCAGCTTGGGGATGAACACTGAAGCTTTCTTT
. | TRBJ2-7 | TRBV29-1 | CSVVTLKAGTYEQYF | TGCAGCGTTGTAACCCTCAAGGCTGGGACCTACGAGCAGTACTTC
TRBD1 | TRBJ1-5 | TRBV5-6 | CASTFSAGTGHNQPQHF | TGTGCCAGCACTTTTTCCGCCGGGACAGGTCACAATCAGCCCCAGCATTTT
. | TRBJ1-5 | TRBV28 | CASRDSNQPQHF | TGTGCCAGCAGGGACAGCAATCAGCCCCAGCATTTT
. | TRBJ2-1 | TRBV29-1 | CSVARGDEQFF | TGCAGCGTTGCTCGCGGGGATGAGCAGTTCTTC
. | TRBJ1-2 | TRBV7-9 | CASSLVGGYTF | TGTGCCAGCAGCTTAGTCGGTGGCTACACCTTC
. | TRBJ1-5 | TRBV7-9 | CASSSYRERDQPQHF | TGTGCCAGCAGCTCCTACAGGGAGCGGGATCAGCCCCAGCATTTT
. | TRBJ2-3 | TRBV2 | CASSEASVGKGYTDTQYF | TGTGCCAGCAGTGAAGCATCCGTCGGGAAGGGGTACACAGATACGCAGTATTTT
. | TRBJ1-2 | TRBV28 | CASSLVQGSLNYGYTF | TGTGCCAGCAGTTTGGTGCAGGGCTCACTTAACTATGGCTACACCTTC